This T cell receptor beta chain was identified in a study of T cells in Graves' hyperthyroidism and ophthalmopathy. RNA transcripts gave rise to amplified TCR beta CDR3 regions. RT-PCR in the first round (using the HTBI primer set) targeted the TCR CDR3. TCRdb re-called the multiplex PCR reads with MiXCR, one entry per CDR3 protein. The table lists some 210,000 distinct CDR3 sequences, approximately 17% of them singletons. This clonotype has a handful of counts. Germline assignment: CDR1 ENHRY and CDR2 SYGVKD. CDR3 length: 14 residues. Trimming removed 2 bases from V and 4 bases from J, with 8 bases in between.

The clonotype comes from a man between 45 and 60 years old with Graves' hyperthyroidism. Sequenced: blood. V usage is TRBV10-3 and J usage is TRBJ2-2; D remains ambiguous. The CDR3 region has the DNA TGTGCCATCAGTGAGCGCTCGGCCACCGGGGAGCTGTTTTTT. Protein product: CAISERSATGELFF.